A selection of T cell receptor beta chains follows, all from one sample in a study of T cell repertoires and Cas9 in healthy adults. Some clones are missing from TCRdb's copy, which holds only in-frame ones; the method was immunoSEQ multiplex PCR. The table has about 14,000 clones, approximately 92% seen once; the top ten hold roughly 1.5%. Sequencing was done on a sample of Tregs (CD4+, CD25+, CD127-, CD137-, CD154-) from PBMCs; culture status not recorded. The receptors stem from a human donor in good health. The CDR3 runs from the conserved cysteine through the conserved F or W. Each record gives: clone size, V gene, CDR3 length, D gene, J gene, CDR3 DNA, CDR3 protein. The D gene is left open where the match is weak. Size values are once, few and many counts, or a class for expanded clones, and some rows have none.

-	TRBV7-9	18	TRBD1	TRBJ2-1	TGTGCCAGCAGCGGATTTGGCCCGGACAGGGTCTCCTACAATGAGCAGTTCTTC	CASSGFGPDRVSYNEQFF
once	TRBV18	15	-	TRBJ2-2	TGTGCCAGCTCACCGTACATCGGCGACACCGGGGAGCTGTTTTTT	CASSPYIGDTGELFF
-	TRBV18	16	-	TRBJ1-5	TGTGCCAGCTCACCACCGGGACAAAATAGCAATCAGCCCCAGCATTTT	CASSPPGQNSNQPQHF
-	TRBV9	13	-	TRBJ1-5	TGTGCCAGCAGCGTAGCCCCGGGTCAGCCCCAGCATTTT	CASSVAPGQPQHF
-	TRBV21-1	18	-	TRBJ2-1	TGTGCCAGCAGCAAAGGCCCCCAGGGCAGGGGCACCGACAATGAGCAGTTCTTC	CASSKGPQGRGTDNEQFF
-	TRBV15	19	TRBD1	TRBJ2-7	TGTGCCACCAGCACCTTAGGTGCGCAACCGGGACAGCCAGCCTACGAGCAGTACTTC	CATSTLGAQPGQPAYEQYF
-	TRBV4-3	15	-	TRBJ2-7	TGCGCCAGCAGCCAAGTACGTGCAACCAGATACGAGCAGTACTTC	CASSQVRATRYEQYF
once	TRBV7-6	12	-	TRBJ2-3	TGTGCCAGCAGCTCCTACCCAGATACGCAGTATTTT	CASSSYPDTQYF
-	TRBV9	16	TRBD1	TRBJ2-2	TGTGCCAGCAGCGTAGTTTCGTGGCAGGGGGCCGGGGAGCTGTTTTTT	CASSVVSWQGAGELFF
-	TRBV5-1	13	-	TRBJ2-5	TGCGCCAGCAGCTTGGGGGAGAGAGAGACCCAGTACTTC	CASSLGERETQYF
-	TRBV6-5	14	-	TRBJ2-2	TGTGCCAGCAGTTACTCGACGAAGTCCGGGGAGCTGTTTTTT	CASSYSTKSGELFF
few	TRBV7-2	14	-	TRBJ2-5	TGTGCCAGCAGCTTAGCGCTATCCGGGGAGACCCAGTACTTC	CASSLALSGETQYF
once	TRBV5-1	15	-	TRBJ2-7	TGCGCCAGCAGCGGCTTGCTTGACAAGTCCTACGAGCAGTACTTC	CASSGLLDKSYEQYF
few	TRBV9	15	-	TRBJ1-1	TGTGCCAGCAGCGTAGAAGGGGGGATGGGGGGTGAAGCTTTCTTT	CASSVEGGMGGEAFF
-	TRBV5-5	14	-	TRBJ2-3	TGTGCCAGCAGTACTACAGGCACCACAGATACGCAGTATTTT	CASSTTGTTDTQYF
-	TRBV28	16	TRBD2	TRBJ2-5	TGTGCCAGCAGTTCTCCGAGGCGGGAGATCCAAGAGACCCAGTACTTC	CASSSPRREIQETQYF
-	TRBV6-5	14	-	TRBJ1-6	TGTGCCAGCAGCCCAGGACAGACTAATTCACCCCTCCACTTT	CASSPGQTNSPLHF
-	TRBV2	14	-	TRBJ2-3	TGTGCCAGCAGTGCCCCGGGAAGCGGGGATACGCAGTATTTT	CASSAPGSGDTQYF
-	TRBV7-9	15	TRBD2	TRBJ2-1	TGTGCCAGCAGCCCCGGACTAGCGGAAAACAATGAGCAGTTCTTC	CASSPGLAENNEQFF
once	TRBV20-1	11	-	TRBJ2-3	TGCAGTGCTACGAGGGTAGATACGCAGTATTTT	CSATRVDTQYF
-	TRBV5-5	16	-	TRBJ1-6	TGTGCCAGCAGCTTGGCCATCTACAGTTATAATTCACCCCTCCACTTT	CASSLAIYSYNSPLHF
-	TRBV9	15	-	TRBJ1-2	TGTGCCAGCAGCGTCCCACCGACCTCTAACTATGGCTACACCTTC	CASSVPPTSNYGYTF
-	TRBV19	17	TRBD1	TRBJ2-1	TGTGCCAGTAGTATAAAAGGGGGCAGGGGGCTCTCGGGTGAGCAGTTCTTC	CASSIKGGRGLSGEQFF
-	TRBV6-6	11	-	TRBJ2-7	TGTGCCACGAACGCCCCAGGAGAGCAGTACTTC	CATNAPGEQYF
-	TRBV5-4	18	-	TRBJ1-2	TGTGCCAGCAGCCCTGGGGTAGGGAAGGGAGTGGCTAACTATGGCTACACCTTC	CASSPGVGKGVANYGYTF
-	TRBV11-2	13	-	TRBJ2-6	TGTGCCAGCAGCCGCCAGGGGGCCAACGTCCTGACTTTC	CASSRQGANVLTF
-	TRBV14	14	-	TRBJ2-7	TGTGCCAGCAGCCAAGAAGCCAGTTTTTTCGAGCAGTACTTC	CASSQEASFFEQYF